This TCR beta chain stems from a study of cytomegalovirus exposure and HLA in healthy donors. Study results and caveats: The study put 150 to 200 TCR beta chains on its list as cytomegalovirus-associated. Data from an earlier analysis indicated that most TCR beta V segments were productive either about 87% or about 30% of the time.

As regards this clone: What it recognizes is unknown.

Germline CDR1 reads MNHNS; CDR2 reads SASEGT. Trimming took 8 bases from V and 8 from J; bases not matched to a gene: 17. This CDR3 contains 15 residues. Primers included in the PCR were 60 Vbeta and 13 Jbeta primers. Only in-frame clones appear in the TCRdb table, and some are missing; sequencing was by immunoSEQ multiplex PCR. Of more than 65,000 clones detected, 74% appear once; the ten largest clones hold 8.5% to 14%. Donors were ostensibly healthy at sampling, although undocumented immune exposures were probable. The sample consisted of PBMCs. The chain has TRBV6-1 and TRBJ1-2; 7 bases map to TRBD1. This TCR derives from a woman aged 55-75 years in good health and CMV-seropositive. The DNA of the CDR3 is TGTGCCAGCCTAAGTGATACAGGGGCGTTTAGGGGCTACACCTTC. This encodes CASLSDTGAFRGYTF.